The source of this T cell receptor (beta chain) is a study of T cell responses to AZD1222 COVID-19 vaccine. At the level of the study: Samples with a second dose at about 4 or about 12 weeks were pooled together. Study-level findings and limits: Recipients of AZD1222 seropositive at baseline numbered only 5 to 7. The donor group comprised mostly white British people and more females; the analysis possibly underestimated clonal diversity. Spike-specific TCR breadth and depth rose after two AZD1222 doses.

The germline V gene has CDR1 KGHSH and CDR2 LQKENI. The V end lost 3 bases, the J end lost 6 bases, and 8 bases lay between the germline ends. CDR3 length: 13 residues. Comments on this clone: Its target is not known.

Only in-frame clones appear in the TCRdb table, and some are missing; sequencing was by immunoSEQ multiplex PCR. The table has 100,000 to 150,000 clones, around nine tenths seen once. The chain combines TRBV18 with TRBJ1-4, with D perhaps matching TRBD1 (5 bases). The sample consisted of peripheral blood, taken on day 0 of AZD1222 vaccination. This TCR was recovered from an adult in good health. The CDR3 loop reads CASSPDRHEKLFF. CDR3 bases: TGTGCCAGCTCACCCGACAGACATGAAAAACTGTTTTTT.